The source of this T cell receptor (beta chain) is a study of identical twins. Findings of the study overall: Reduced insertions were recorded for abundant cord blood beta clonotypes, with no such pattern in memory repertoires.

TCRdb re-called the 5' RACE reads with MiXCR, one entry per CDR3 protein. Altogether under 1 million distinct CDR3 sequences are present, 10% to 15% being singletons, with the ten largest covering around 1.5%. CDR3 length: 17 amino acids. V lost 0 bases and J lost 1, with 13 bases in between. Germline values: CDR1 MGHRA, CDR2 YSYEKL. This clonotype was picked up many times. Its antigen is currently unknown. These sequences were also reported in another study, on yellow fever vaccine responses in identical twins.

The chain couples TRBV4-1 to TRBJ2-1; D perhaps matches TRBD2 (6 bases). The sequence came from a woman aged 18-35 years in good health. The specimen was PBMCs. This CDR3 is CASSQDSSGLSYNEQFF. The CDR3 DNA reads as TGCGCCAGCAGCCAAGATTCCAGCGGGCTTTCCTACAATGAGCAGTTCTTC.